This TCR beta chain was identified in a study of shared clonotypes between healthy human individuals (dated by TCRdb to about 2020). Background on the whole study: Three men and two women, aged 18 to 49 years, made up the cohort. For each donor, three plates each were used for CD4 naive and CD4 memory, two plates were used for CD8 naive, and one plate was used for CD8 memory. To estimate repertoire size and how much clonotypes are shared between individuals, the study performed deep sequencing of blood TCR repertoires from a few healthy adults. To increase sequencing depth and limit assay-specific biases, TCR repertoire library preparation and sequencing were carried out by different laboratories using diverse techniques. Leukapheresis yielded between about 0.85 and 10 billion PBMCs per donor.

Overall study results and their limits: Pairwise subsampling led to the expectation that sequencing depth would affect the degree of clonotype sharing among donors. Because the study included only a small number of donors, the genetic and exposure-history diversity represented was limited. Rarefaction of sorted-subset datasets indicated incomplete sequencing despite the large sequencing depth. Higher generation probabilities were observed for clonotypes shared by all four sorted-subset donors than for non-shared clonotypes. Only blood was sampled, and tissue TCR repertoires likely differ from those in blood. Naive subsets generally had larger estimated clonotype richness than memory subsets. When a few donors were compared, the shared fraction of clonotypes was 5% to 6.5% for naive CD4, roughly 3.3% for naive CD8, 2% to 2.5% for memory CD4, and approximately 0.4% for memory CD8.

Including cysteine and phenylalanine, the CDR3 has 13 amino acids. CDR3 DNA is the only sequence kept; it has 39 bases, read in frame from the first base. Per the germline V gene (reference sequence), LNHDA is the CDR1 and SQIVND is the CDR2. From V the trimming removes 5 bases and from J it removes 6 bases, while the gene matches leave 3 bases of the junction unaccounted for. Healthy HIV-negative adults with no recently reported acute infections or vaccinations were included as donors. Every donor was a Caucasian adult living in Nashville, Tennessee, USA. CD4+ T cells were enriched through magnetic negative selection, after which naive cells were positively selected on CD45RA and the remaining negative fraction served as the memory subset. Blood was collected by leukapheresis, and PBMCs were isolated by Ficoll-Histopaque density gradient centrifugation and then cryopreserved in liquid nitrogen vapor phase. Purity and quantity of every magnetically sorted T cell population were checked by analytical flow cytometry. From each sorted fraction, genomic DNA was isolated and quantified by UV absorbance on a Nanodrop 2000c.

A remark on this clone: No cognate antigen has been identified for it. Per-base quality was not reported, and no clone a single base away is much larger than it.

TCR CDR3 regions were amplified from genomic DNA by multiplex PCR using the deep immunoSEQ assay. For each cell subset, the extracted genomic DNA was distributed evenly across all wells of several immunoSEQ 96-well plates, and each plate served as one replicate. For sorted subsets, around 200 ng genomic DNA, equal to tens of thousands of T cell genomes, was loaded into each replicate PCR. The purified libraries were quantified using a Qubit 3.0 fluorometer, sized with a Bioanalyzer 2100, and then quantified again using the KAPA Library Quantification kit. Each immunoSEQ 96-well plate was sequenced on its own single-read 150-cycle Illumina NextSeq 550 flow cell. Per the authors' processing: Because the immunoSEQ output included only junctional sequences and no quality scores, the filtering could not be the same as the filtering used for full-length reads. To assign V/J genes and CDR3, sequences were annotated using PyIR, a Python wrapper for IgBLAST v1.9, with IMGT germline references. Any read was removed if the V/J assignment was weak (E-value above 1e-6), the CDR3 was missing, or the read contained stop codons, out-of-frame junctions, or ambiguous translated residues. V3J clonotypes were defined by identical inferred V gene, J gene, and CDR3 amino acid sequence. The percentage overlap between two repertoires was calculated by dividing the number of shared unique clonotypes by the size of the smaller repertoire. Richness of each repertoire was evaluated using RTK rarefaction, the Chao1 estimator, and Recon v2.1 estimates of unobserved clonotypes. For all TCRbeta clonotypes obtained by the gDNA method from a few donors, generation probabilities were computed with OLGA. Drawn from immuneACCESS, this table holds only the in-frame rearrangements with V and J called that TCRdb kept. Clones are partly lost; checked studies trace under half to an unresolved V gene and leave the rest unexplained. V and J calls plus clone size are reproduced from that table; the DNA served to infer D and trimming. Across this sample there are some 580,000 clones, with around 97% seen only once. The ten largest clones take up 0.057% of the sample.

Sequencing was performed on naive CD4+ T cells sorted from blood. Read against the paper, the sample's cell subset or site label means: CD45RA+ positively selected. This chain joins TRBV19 to TRBJ1-5; a stretch of 8 junction bases matches TRBD1. This clonotype originated in a woman in her 30s in good health. The CDR3 sequence is CASSSDRGQPQHF. The nucleotides read TGTGCCAGTAGTTCCGACAGGGGTCAGCCCCAGCATTTT.